Shown below are 20 T cell receptor beta chains from a single sample sequenced in a study of T-cell reconstitution after alpha-beta-depleted transplantation in children. Preparing the TCRbeta library involved the use of unique molecular identifiers. TCRdb passed the PCR reads through MiXCR, listing each CDR3 protein once. Of more than 85,000 distinct CDR3 sequences in the sample, over 6% were seen once. The material sequenced was PBMCs, taken before TCRalphabeta/CD19-depleted stem cell transplant. The receptors originated from a boy between 2 and 15 years old with acute lymphoblastic leukemia, due to receive a stem cell transplant.

The rearrangement uses TRBV28 and TRBJ2-7; D is unresolved. The length of the CDR3 is 11 residues. V lost 4 bases and J lost 7, with 8 bases in between. Looked up from germline, CDR1 is MDHEN and CDR2 is SYDVKM. CDR3 amino acids: CASSSPGEQYF. The CDR3 region has the DNA TGTGCCAGCAGTTCCCCTGGTGAGCAGTACTTC.

J is TRBJ1-2 and V is TRBV9, with 9 bases fitting TRBD1. The V segment lost 2 bases and the J segment 8 bases; nucleotides outside the gene matches: 13. Germline CDR1 SGDLS, CDR2 YYNGEE. The CDR3 covers 16 residues. CDR3 bases: TGTGCCAGCAGCGTTCCCCTAGGGACAGGGTTAGAGGGCTACACCTTC. It specifies CASSVPLGTGLEGYTF.

In DNA, the CDR3 is TGTGCCAGCAGCCAACTGGGGCAGGGGAAAACCGATACGCAGTATTTT. As protein: CASSQLGQGKTDTQYF. The rearrangement joins TRBV5-6 to TRBJ2-3; TRBD1 might be the D (6 bases). The CDR3 has 16 amino acids. Between the trimmed V and J ends, which lost 4 bases and 6 bases, there was a span of 21 bases. Germline V gives CDR1 SGHDT, CDR2 YYEEEE.

There are many counts of this clonotype. The chain links TRBV5-1 to TRBJ1-1, with TRBD1 as a possible D gene (5 bases). The V end was cut by 0 bases, the J end by 6 bases, with 24 bases between. The CDR3 spans 18 residues. In germline, CDR1 is SGHRS, CDR2 YFSETQ. The CDR3 spells CASSLGAAVGSIGAEAFF. In DNA form, the CDR3 reads TGCGCCAGCAGCTTGGGAGCAGCTGTCGGATCTATAGGGGCTGAAGCTTTCTTT.

This clonotype was observed at least ten times. The genes are TRBV29-1 and TRBJ1-1; a possible D gene is TRBD1 (6 bases). Germline lookup yields CDR1 SQVTM and CDR2 ANQGSEA. V was clipped by 7 bases and J by 1 base, with 13 bases between them. CDR3 length: 13 residues. CDR3 nucleotide sequence: TGCAGCGCCTACAGGGTGGCGAACACTGAAGCTTTCTTT. Translating gives CSAYRVANTEAFF.

This clonotype was counted many times. The chain joins TRBV5-1 to TRBJ1-5; D call uncertain. The CDR3 contains 16 residues. The germline V and J ends were trimmed by 4 bases and 6 bases, with 20 bases remaining between them. The germline CDR1 and CDR2 sequences are SGHRS and YFSETQ. CDR3 sequence: CASSMTPASWGQPQHF. The CDR3 coding sequence is TGCGCCAGCAGCATGACACCCGCGTCCTGGGGTCAGCCCCAGCATTTT.

This clonotype was seen repeatedly, ten times or more. The gene calls are TRBV4-2 and TRBJ2-1; the D gene is possibly TRBD1 (7 bases). Germline CDR1 LGHNA, CDR2 YNFKEQ. The V gene lost 0 bases and the J gene lost 10 bases, with 19 bases spanning the gap. This CDR3 has 16 residues. CDR3 sequence reads: CASSQDGLEGAGEQFF. CDR3 coding DNA: TGTGCCAGCAGCCAAGACGGGCTGGAGGGGGCCGGAGAGCAGTTCTTC.

The genes are TRBV5-6 and TRBJ1-1, with 7 bases lining up with TRBD1. CDR1 is SGHDT, CDR2 YYEEEE, per germline. The CDR3 sequence is 14 residues long. V shed 4 bases and J 7 bases; nucleotides not matched to a gene: 10. CDR3 DNA: TGTGCCAGCAGCGTCCTCGGGACAGTTGATGAAGCTTTCTTT. Translating it yields CASSVLGTVDEAFF.

This clonotype was counted between two and nine times. The genes are TRBV29-1 and TRBJ2-3; perhaps TRBD1 as D (5 bases). CDR3 length: 13 amino acids. Germline V gene sequence: CDR1 SQVTM, CDR2 ANQGSEA. Trimming took 3 bases from V and 4 from J, leaving 11 bases between them. DNA for the CDR3: TGCAGCGTTGAGGGGCGAGTCCCAGATACGCAGTATTTT. Amino acid sequence: CSVEGRVPDTQYF.

Ten or more counts support this clonotype. The chain links TRBV27 to TRBJ1-1, with a tentative D call TRBD1 (5 bases). Germline V gene lookup returns CDR1 MNHEY and CDR2 SMNVEV (reference sequence). The CDR3 is 15 residues long. Trimming took 5 bases from V and 1 from J, leaving 14 bases between them. In nucleotides, the CDR3 is TGTGCCAGCAGTCCCATGGGACGCCAGAACACTGAAGCTTTCTTT. Its translation: CASSPMGRQNTEAFF.

Ten or more counts support this clonotype. This sequence joins TRBV7-9 and TRBJ1-5, with D hard to call. The CDR3 runs 13 residues. CDR1 is SEHNR, CDR2 FQNEAQ, per germline (reference sequence). V shed 5 bases and J shed 4 bases, with 9 bases lying between them. The CDR3 is CASSPGRNQPQHF. The CDR3 nucleotides read TGTGCCAGCAGCCCCGGTAGAAATCAGCCCCAGCATTTT.

At least ten counts were recorded for this clonotype. The chain recombines TRBV6-4 with TRBJ2-1; 10 bases fit TRBD2. The CDR3 runs to 16 residues. Germline loops: CDR1 MRHNA, CDR2 SNTAGT. V was clipped by 5 bases and J by 8 bases; unmatched bases: 12. The CDR3 is CASSPSIAGGSDEQFF. CDR3 nucleotides: TGTGCCAGCAGTCCCTCGATAGCGGGGGGCTCCGATGAGCAGTTCTTC.

This clonotype was seen repeatedly, ten times or more. This rearrangement joins TRBV5-1 to TRBJ2-5; D ambiguous. Trimming pared 2 bases from V and 0 bases from J, leaving 11 bases between. Germline V gives CDR1 SGHRS, CDR2 YFSETQ. This CDR3 has 15 amino acids. The CDR3 nucleotides read TGCGCCAGCAGCTTCGGGCAGCTAAACCAAGAGACCCAGTACTTC. Translation: CASSFGQLNQETQYF.

In this sample, this clonotype turned up many times. V gene TRBV20-1 combines with J gene TRBJ1-1; D gene uncertain. Germline V gene data show CDR1 as DFQATT and CDR2 as SNEGSKA (reference sequence). The CDR3 has 14 residues. V was trimmed by 3 bases and J by 0 bases, leaving 11 bases between them. CDR3 in DNA: TGCAGTGCTAGCCGGAGTGACTTGAACACTGAAGCTTTCTTT. This encodes CSASRSDLNTEAFF.

In its sample, this clonotype ranks as medium-sized (0.01 to 0.1%). The chain carries TRBV11-1 and TRBJ2-2; D remains unclear. The V gene lost 5 bases and the J gene lost 3 bases, with 16 bases spanning the gap. The CDR3 sequence is 16 residues long. Germline-derived CDR1 and CDR2 are SGHAT and FQDESV (reference sequence). This CDR3 reads CASSPRTRLYTGELFF. The CDR3 region has the DNA TGTGCCAGCAGCCCAAGGACCCGACTTTACACCGGGGAGCTGTTTTTT.

A note on this clonotype: Its ends do not fully match the called genes, so a read error is possible. J is TRBJ1-1 and V is TRBV5-1; TRBD1 might be the D (5 bases). The CDR3 runs 14 residues. CDR1 SGHRS and CDR2 YFSETQ come from the germline V gene. The CDR3 DNA follows: TGCTCCAGCAGCTGGGGGACCGTAAACACTGAAGCTTTCTTT. Translated, it gives CSSSWGTVNTEAFF.

This clonotype was counted between two and nine times. The chain links TRBV29-1 to TRBJ2-5, with a tentative D call TRBD1 (5 bases). There are 12 residues in the CDR3. V was clipped by 5 bases and J by 3 bases, with 10 bases between them. The V gene's germline CDR1 is SQVTM and CDR2 ANQGSEA. The DNA for the CDR3 is TGCAGCGTTAGGCCAGGGAAAGAGACCCAGTACTTC. Translation gives CSVRPGKETQYF.

The chain uses TRBV4-3 and TRBJ1-2; D gene unclear. Germline CDR1 reads LGHNA; CDR2 reads YSLEER. This CDR3 is built from 14 residues. Trimming pared 0 bases from V and 4 bases from J, leaving 9 bases between. CDR3 sequence (DNA): TGCGCCAGCAGCCAAGATCTGTCCGCCTATGGCTACACCTTC. It yields the protein CASSQDLSAYGYTF.

This clonotype was found many times. V and J are TRBV20-1 and TRBJ1-1; 7 bases agree with TRBD1. The V segment lost 6 bases and the J segment 4 bases; nucleotides outside the gene matches: 11. From germline, CDR1 is DFQATT and CDR2 SNEGSKA (reference sequence). This CDR3 region has 14 residues. DNA for the CDR3: TGCAGTGCAGCTTTAGGGGGCTCAGCCACTGAAGCTTTCTTT. Its translation: CSAALGGSATEAFF.

This clonotype was recorded many times. The rearrangement joins TRBV6-1 to TRBJ1-5, with 7 nucleotides matching TRBD1. J gave up 4 bases and V 4 bases, and 4 bases lay outside the gene matches. This CDR3 is built from 14 residues. Germline V gene lookup returns CDR1 MNHNS and CDR2 SASEGT. The CDR3, as DNA: TGTGCCAGCAGTGCCGGGACAGAGAATCAGCCCCAGCATTTT. Its protein product is CASSAGTENQPQHF.